Listed below are T cell receptor beta chains from one sample, sequenced in a study of T-cell reconstitution after alpha-beta-depleted transplantation in children. TCRdb recomputed calls from the PCR reads with MiXCR, one row per CDR3 protein. The sample has some 500,000 distinct CDR3 sequences, 15% to 20% seen once; the top ten hold about 3.1%. The source was PBMCs from the stem cell graft donor, collected from the stem cell graft. The source of these receptors is a human donor who donated a stem cell graft to a child with acute lymphoblastic leukemia. CDR3s include the opening cysteine and the closing phenylalanine or tryptophan. D genes are given only for firm matches. Not all rows give a size; the values are once, few, many and, for expanded clones, a class.

>.|.|TRBJ1-4|TRBV25-1
TGTGCCAGCAGTGAATGGAGTGGGGCTAATGAAAAACTGTTTTTT
CASSEWSGANEKLFF
>.|few|TRBJ2-3|TRBV5-1
TGCGCCAGCAGCAGGACTCCCCAGGATACGCAGTATTTT
CASSRTPQDTQYF
>.|many|TRBJ2-2|TRBV7-3
TGTGCCAGCAGCTTAGGGGCGCTGAACACCGGGGAGCTGTTTTTT
CASSLGALNTGELFF
>.|few|TRBJ2-1|TRBV5-1
TGCGCCAGCAGCTCCTCTACGACCTTGAATGAGCAGTTCTTC
CASSSSTTLNEQFF
>.|.|TRBJ2-7|TRBV5-1
TGCGCCAGCAGCTTGAGCGTTAGAAACGAGCAGTACTTC
CASSLSVRNEQYF
>.|few|TRBJ1-5|TRBV19
TGTGCCACCAAGGACAGTTTCCTTTATAGCAATCAGCCCCAGCATTTT
CATKDSFLYSNQPQHF
>.|few|TRBJ2-2|TRBV30
TGTGCCGGTGAGGTGGTAAACACCGGGGAGCTGTTTTTT
CAGEVVNTGELFF
>.|.|TRBJ2-1|TRBV29-1
TGCAGCGTTAAATTATCTACAACCTACAATGAGCAGTTCTTC
CSVKLSTTYNEQFF
>.|few|TRBJ2-7|TRBV10-3
TGTGCCATCAGTGAGCAGGCTAGCGAGTCGTACGAGCAGTACTTC
CAISEQASESYEQYF
>.|many|TRBJ2-7|TRBV5-1
TGCGCCAGCAGCTTGTGGGAGAGCTCCTACGAGCAGTACTTC
CASSLWESSYEQYF
>.|.|TRBJ2-5|TRBV18
TGTGCCAGCTCGGAACAAGGACAGACGTACCAAGAGACCCAGTACTTC
CASSEQGQTYQETQYF
>.|few|TRBJ1-2|TRBV27
TGTGCCAGCAGTTTACCCTCCCTACAGGGTATCATGGGTGGCTACACCTTC
CASSLPSLQGIMGGYTF
>.|.|TRBJ2-1|TRBV11-2
TGTGCCAGCAACCCTACGGCGGGACAGCCCTACAATGAGCAGTTCTTC
CASNPTAGQPYNEQFF
>.|few|TRBJ2-1|TRBV11-2
TGTGCCAGCAGCTTACAAGGGGTCCTTATCAATGAGCAGTTCTTC
CASSLQGVLINEQFF
>.|few|TRBJ2-5|TRBV11-2
TGTGCCAGCAGCTTGGGGGGGCTAGAGACCCAGTACTTC
CASSLGGLETQYF
>.|.|TRBJ2-1|TRBV27
TGTGCCAGCAGCCAAAAGGGCCCAGCCCCCAATGAGCAGTTCTTC
CASSQKGPAPNEQFF
>.|few|TRBJ1-1|TRBV5-1
TGCGCCAGCAGGATGATAAGACAGATAAACACTGAAGCTTTCTTT
CASRMIRQINTEAFF
>TRBD2|.|TRBJ2-1|TRBV29-1
TGCAGCGTTATAGCGGGAGGGCCATTTGAGCAGTTCTTC
CSVIAGGPFEQFF
>TRBD1|few|TRBJ1-4|TRBV6-5
TGTGCCAGCAGTTACTCATTACAGGGGGCACTGTTTTTT
CASSYSLQGALFF
>TRBD1|few|TRBJ1-5|TRBV27
TGTGCCAGCAGATTCCGGGACAGTGAGAATCAGCCCCAGCATTTT
CASRFRDSENQPQHF
>.|.|TRBJ2-7|TRBV5-6
TGTGCCAGCAGCCCCGGCCCCCAGGGGGGATACGAGCAGTACTTC
CASSPGPQGGYEQYF
>.|few|TRBJ2-7|TRBV6-5
TGTGCCAGCAGTTACTCAATAAGGGGCAGAGGGGTCTACGAGCAGTACTTC
CASSYSIRGRGVYEQYF
>.|.|TRBJ2-7|TRBV18
TGTGCCAGCTCACCCATCGGGGGATACGAGCAGTACTTC
CASSPIGGYEQYF
>TRBD2|.|TRBJ2-4|TRBV12-3/TRBV12-4
TGTGCCAGCAGTCTGGCGAGCGGGAGTGTAATAGGAAACATTCAGTACTTC
CASSLASGSVIGNIQYF
>.|few|TRBJ2-1|TRBV5-6
TGTGCCAGCAGCGGTAATACGGGCTCCTACAATGAGCAGTTCTTC
CASSGNTGSYNEQFF
>.|.|TRBJ2-7|TRBV6-2/TRBV6-3
TGTGCCAGCAGTTACTCTTCCCGGGTCTCTGACGAGCAGTACTTC
CASSYSSRVSDEQYF
>TRBD2|few|TRBJ2-1|TRBV10-2
TGCGCCAGCAGTCTTAGCGGGGGCCCGAATGAGCAGTTCTTC
CASSLSGGPNEQFF
>.|.|TRBJ2-1|TRBV9
TGTGCCAGCAGCGCCAGGGTGGGCTACAATGAGCAGTTCTTC
CASSARVGYNEQFF
>TRBD2|.|TRBJ2-7|TRBV7-9
TGTGCCAGCAGCTTAGCTGCGGGAGAGTACTACGAGCAGTACTTC
CASSLAAGEYYEQYF
>TRBD2|.|TRBJ2-7|TRBV20-1
TGCAGTGCTAGAGATCTAGCGGGAGCGGTCGGTTACGAGCAGTACTTC
CSARDLAGAVGYEQYF
>.|.|TRBJ1-2|TRBV27
TGTGCCAGCAGTTTAATTATCGGGGGGCCCTATGGCTACACCTTC
CASSLIIGGPYGYTF
>.|.|TRBJ2-1|TRBV28
TGTGCCAGCAGTTGGGGGGGGGCAGGGGCTGAAAATGAGCAGTTCTTC
CASSWGGAGAENEQFF
>.|.|TRBJ1-6|TRBV4-1
TGCGCCAGCAGCCAAGATTCAAGAGTGGACGTTCCGAACTACTTT
CASSQDSRVDVPNYF
>TRBD1|.|TRBJ1-1|TRBV18
TGTGCCAGCTCACTACAGGGGTTCGGTGAAGCTTTCTTT
CASSLQGFGEAFF
>.|few|TRBJ2-2|TRBV20-1
TGCAGTGCTAGTCCTGTAAAGAACACCGGGGAGCTGTTTTTT
CSASPVKNTGELFF
>.|.|TRBJ1-3|TRBV5-6
TGTGCCAGCAGCTTTAACGGAAACACCATATATTTT
CASSFNGNTIYF
>TRBD1|.|TRBJ1-1|TRBV19
TGTGCCAGTGGTCACAGGGGTGTGAACACTGAAGCTTTCTTT
CASGHRGVNTEAFF
>TRBD2|few|TRBJ2-1|TRBV5-1
TGCGCCAGCAGGGAGCCGGGAGGCTCCTACAATGAGCAGTTCTTC
CASREPGGSYNEQFF
>TRBD1|.|TRBJ1-6|TRBV19
TGTGCCAGTCCCAGGGGGACAGGGGAGACGCATTCACCCCTCCACTTT
CASPRGTGETHSPLHF
>TRBD2|.|TRBJ2-1|TRBV4-1
TGCGCCAGCAGCCAACTGGCGGGAGGGTCGAGCTCCTACAATGAGCAGTTCTTC
CASSQLAGGSSSYNEQFF
>TRBD2|.|TRBJ2-5|TRBV7-2
TGTGCCAGCAGCCTCGGACTAGCCTCGATGGGTTCGGAGACCCAGTACTTC
CASSLGLASMGSETQYF
>TRBD2|few|TRBJ2-7|TRBV7-9
TGTGCCAGCAGCAACGCCGGGACTAGACGAGTGGAGCAGTACTTC
CASSNAGTRRVEQYF
>.|few|TRBJ1-1|TRBV29-1
TGCAGCGTGCTAGACAAATCTGAAGCTTTCTTT
CSVLDKSEAFF
>.|many|TRBJ2-7|TRBV13
TGTGCCAGCAGCTTGTCGATCGAGCAGTACTTC
CASSLSIEQYF
>TRBD1|.|TRBJ2-5|TRBV5-1
TGCGCCAGCAGCTTGGAACAGGGGCAGACCCAGTACTTC
CASSLEQGQTQYF
>.|.|TRBJ2-2|TRBV7-2
TGTGCCAGCAGCTTAACAGGGAGGAACACCGGGGAGCTGTTTTTT
CASSLTGRNTGELFF
>.|few|TRBJ1-3|TRBV15
TGTGCCACCAGCAGAGATTTGGGGGTGGCTGCAGGAAACACCATATATTTT
CATSRDLGVAAGNTIYF
>.|.|TRBJ1-4|TRBV27
TGTGCCAGCAGCCATTCGGACACTAATGAAAAACTGTTTTTT
CASSHSDTNEKLFF
>.|few|TRBJ1-2|TRBV20-1
TGCAGTGCTAGAGAGGAGACAGTGGGGAACTATGGCTACACCTTC
CSAREETVGNYGYTF
>.|.|TRBJ1-2|TRBV29-1
TGCAGCGTTTACGGGGGCGGCTATGGCTACACCTTC
CSVYGGGYGYTF
>.|few|TRBJ1-1|TRBV12-3/TRBV12-4
TGTGCCAGCAGTCTGGGAGCGAGCCCTGAAGCTTTCTTT
CASSLGASPEAFF
>TRBD1|.|TRBJ1-1|TRBV15
TGTGCCACCATCGAGTTCGGGACAGGGTTGACTGAAGCTTTCTTT
CATIEFGTGLTEAFF
>.|few|TRBJ2-5|TRBV27
TGTGCCAGCAGTATTGGACCGGGGACCGGGGAGACCCAGTACTTC
CASSIGPGTGETQYF
>.|.|TRBJ2-7|TRBV27
TGTGCCAGCAGTTCCTCTTCTCCATTTAAAATGGGACTCTTCGAGCAGTACTTC
CASSSSSPFKMGLFEQYF
>TRBD1|few|TRBJ2-7|TRBV28
TGTGCCAGCAGTCAGACGACAGGGGTCAACGAGCAGTACTTC
CASSQTTGVNEQYF
>.|.|TRBJ2-7|TRBV3-1
TGTGCCAGCAGATCAACAGCAGGGGAGTACGAGCAGTACTTC
CASRSTAGEYEQYF
>.|.|TRBJ2-5|TRBV9
TGTGCCAGCAGCGCCGGGGACCTCGCGCCCGAGACCCAGTACTTC
CASSAGDLAPETQYF
>.|few|TRBJ1-5|TRBV20-1
TGCAGTGCCGCGGGGCCCGCTCAGCCCCAGCATTTT
CSAAGPAQPQHF
>.|.|TRBJ1-2|TRBV6-5
TGTGCCAGCAGTTACTCGAACCGGGGATTTCACTATGGCTACACCTTC
CASSYSNRGFHYGYTF
>TRBD2|once|TRBJ2-3|TRBV18
TGTGCCAGCTCCCGGACTAGCCGCACAGATACGCAGTATTTT
CASSRTSRTDTQYF